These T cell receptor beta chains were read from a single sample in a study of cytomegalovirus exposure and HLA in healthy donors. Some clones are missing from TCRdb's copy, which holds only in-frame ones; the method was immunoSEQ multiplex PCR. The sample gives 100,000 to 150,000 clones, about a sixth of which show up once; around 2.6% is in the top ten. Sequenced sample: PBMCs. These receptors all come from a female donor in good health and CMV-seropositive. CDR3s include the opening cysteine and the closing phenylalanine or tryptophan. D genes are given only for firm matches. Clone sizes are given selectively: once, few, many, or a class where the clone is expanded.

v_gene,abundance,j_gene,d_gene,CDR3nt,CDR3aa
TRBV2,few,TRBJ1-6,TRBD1,TGTGCCAGCAGGACAGGGGCTTACCGTAATTCACCCCTCCACTTT,CASRTGAYRNSPLHF
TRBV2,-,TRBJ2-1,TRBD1,TGTGCCAGCAGCCAACAGGGGCAGAATGAGCAGTTCTTC,CASSQQGQNEQFF
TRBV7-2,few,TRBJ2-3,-,TGTGCCAGCAGCTCGGACTTTCGAAATACGCAGTATTTT,CASSSDFRNTQYF
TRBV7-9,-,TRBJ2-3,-,TGTGCCAGCAGCTTAGCTGTGTTCGTTAGCACAGATACGCAGTATTTT,CASSLAVFVSTDTQYF
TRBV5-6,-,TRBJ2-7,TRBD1,TGTGCCAGCAGCTTGGGGACAGGGGGTTTCTACGAGCAGTACTTC,CASSLGTGGFYEQYF
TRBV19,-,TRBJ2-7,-,TGTGCCAGTAGTACGGTTTCGCGGGGGCGAACCTACGAGCAGTACTTC,CASSTVSRGRTYEQYF
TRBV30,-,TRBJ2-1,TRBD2,TGTGCCTCCGGGACTAGCTCCCGTAAGCAGTACAATGAGCAGTTCTTC,CASGTSSRKQYNEQFF
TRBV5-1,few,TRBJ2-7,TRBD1,TGCGCCAGCAGCTTACCTAGAGGGGGCCTTTACGAGCAGTACTTC,CASSLPRGGLYEQYF
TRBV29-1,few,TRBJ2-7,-,TGCAGCGTTGAAATCCGGTACGAGCAGTACTTC,CSVEIRYEQYF
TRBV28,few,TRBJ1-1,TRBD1,TGTGCCAGCAGTTTACCAGGGGGAAACACTGAAGCTTTCTTT,CASSLPGGNTEAFF
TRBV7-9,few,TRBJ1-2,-,TGTGCCAGCAGCCCCCCGGACAAAAATGGCTACACCTTC,CASSPPDKNGYTF
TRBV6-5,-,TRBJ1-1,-,TGTGCCAGCAGTTACTCGAGGAGGGACACTGAAGCTTTCTTT,CASSYSRRDTEAFF
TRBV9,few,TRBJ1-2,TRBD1,TGTGCCAGCAGCCGGGACAGCGCTTATGGCTACACCTTC,CASSRDSAYGYTF